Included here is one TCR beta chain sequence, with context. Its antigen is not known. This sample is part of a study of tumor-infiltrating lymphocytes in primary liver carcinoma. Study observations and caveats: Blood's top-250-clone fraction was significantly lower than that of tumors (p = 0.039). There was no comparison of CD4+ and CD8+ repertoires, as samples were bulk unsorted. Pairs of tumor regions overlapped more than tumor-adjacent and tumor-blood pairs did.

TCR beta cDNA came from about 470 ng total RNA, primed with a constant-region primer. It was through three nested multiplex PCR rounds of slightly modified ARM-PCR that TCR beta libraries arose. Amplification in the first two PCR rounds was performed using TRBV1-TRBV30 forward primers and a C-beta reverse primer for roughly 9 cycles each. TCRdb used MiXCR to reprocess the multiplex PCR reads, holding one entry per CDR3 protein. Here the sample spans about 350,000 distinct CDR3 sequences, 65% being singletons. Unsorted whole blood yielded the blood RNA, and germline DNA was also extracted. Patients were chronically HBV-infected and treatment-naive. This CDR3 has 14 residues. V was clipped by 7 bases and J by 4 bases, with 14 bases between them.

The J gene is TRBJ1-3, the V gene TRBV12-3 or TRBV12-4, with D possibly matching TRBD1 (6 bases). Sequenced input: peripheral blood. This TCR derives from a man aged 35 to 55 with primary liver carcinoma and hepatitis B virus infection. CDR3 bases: TGTGCCAGCATTCCGTGGGGGCCGGGAAACACCATATATTTT. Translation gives CASIPWGPGNTIYF.